A selection of T cell receptor beta chains follows, all from one sample in a study of siplizumab effects on memory and regulatory T cells. Assay used: immunoSEQ multiplex PCR; TCRdb lists only in-frame clones, some missing. The sample consists of approximately 100,000 clones, about nine tenths of them appearing once. Sequencing used CD4+ T cells sorted from blood. Every receptor here comes from a human donor in good health. Some clones in this sample may be carry-over from other donors' samples. The CDR3 runs from the conserved cysteine through the conserved F or W. D genes are given only for firm matches. Rows may omit the clone size; those that give it use once, few, many or a size class.

V: TRBV7-2; size: once; D: TRBD2; length: 17; J: TRBJ2-3; DNA: TGTGCCAGCAGCTTACGCCCAGCGGGAGTTGGCACAGATACGCAGTATTTT; CDR3: CASSLRPAGVGTDTQYF
V: TRBV5-4; size: .; D: .; length: 16; J: TRBJ2-5; DNA: TGTGCCAGCAGCTTGGGCGCTAGTTCGTACCAAGAGACCCAGTACTTC; CDR3: CASSLGASSYQETQYF
V: TRBV6-6; size: once; D: TRBD1; length: 13; J: TRBJ1-1; DNA: TGTGCCAGCAGTACAGACAGGGAGACTGAAGCTTTCTTT; CDR3: CASSTDRETEAFF
V: TRBV5-1; size: .; D: .; length: 15; J: TRBJ2-2; DNA: TGCGCCAGCAGCTTGGGAGGGGCGAACACCGGGGAGCTGTTTTTT; CDR3: CASSLGGANTGELFF
V: TRBV10-3; size: .; D: TRBD1; length: 13; J: TRBJ2-5; DNA: TGTGCCATCCAGGGGACAGGGTTAGAGACCCAGTACTTC; CDR3: CAIQGTGLETQYF
V: TRBV28; size: .; D: TRBD1; length: 14; J: TRBJ1-2; DNA: TGTGCCAGCAGGCCAAGGACAGGAGGATATGGCTACACCTTC; CDR3: CASRPRTGGYGYTF
V: TRBV25-1; size: .; D: .; length: 14; J: TRBJ2-7; DNA: TGTGCCAGCAGTGAGCTCAAGCTCCAGGCCGAGCAGTACTTC; CDR3: CASSELKLQAEQYF
V: TRBV2; size: once; D: TRBD1; length: 10; J: TRBJ1-2; DNA: TGTGCCTGGGGGGACAGCGGCTACACCTTC; CDR3: CAWGDSGYTF
V: TRBV5-3; size: .; D: .; length: 16; J: TRBJ2-1; DNA: TGTGCCAGAAGCTTGGCGGGCCGGTTATCCTACAATGAGCAGTTCTTC; CDR3: CARSLAGRLSYNEQFF
V: TRBV11-3; size: .; D: TRBD1; length: 18; J: TRBJ1-5; DNA: TGTGCCAGCAGCTTTGTGTTCATGGGACAGACTAGCAATCAGCCCCAGCATTTT; CDR3: CASSFVFMGQTSNQPQHF
V: TRBV28; size: .; D: .; length: 13; J: TRBJ2-3; DNA: TGTGCCAGCAGTCTCCTTGGGATAGATACGCAGTATTTT; CDR3: CASSLLGIDTQYF
V: TRBV7-2; size: .; D: .; length: 15; J: TRBJ2-1; DNA: TGTGCCAGCAGCTCGGAATGGCCAGAGGGGAATGAGCAGTTCTTC; CDR3: CASSSEWPEGNEQFF
V: TRBV2; size: .; D: .; length: 13; J: TRBJ2-1; DNA: TGTGCCAGCAGGGAGGTGGCCCCAAATGAGCAGTTCTTC; CDR3: CASREVAPNEQFF
V: TRBV2; size: medium-sized; D: .; length: 13; J: TRBJ2-7; DNA: TGTGCCAGCAGGGTAGACAGTCTTTTCGAGCAGTACTTC; CDR3: CASRVDSLFEQYF
V: TRBV18; size: once; D: .; length: 15; J: TRBJ1-2; DNA: TGTGCCAGCTCACCACCGGGCCGCCGTAACTATGGCTACACCTTC; CDR3: CASSPPGRRNYGYTF
V: TRBV2; size: .; D: .; length: 14; J: TRBJ1-3; DNA: TGTGCCAGCAGGTGGGACAACTCTGGAAACACCATATATTTT; CDR3: CASRWDNSGNTIYF
V: TRBV6-5; size: .; D: .; length: 12; J: TRBJ2-5; DNA: TGTGCCAGCAGTTATGGGCGGGAGACCCAGTACTTC; CDR3: CASSYGRETQYF
V: TRBV7-3; size: once; D: .; length: 15; J: TRBJ2-3; DNA: TGTGCCAGCAGCTTAGACGGGACTAGCACAGATACGCAGTATTTT; CDR3: CASSLDGTSTDTQYF
V: TRBV9; size: .; D: .; length: 14; J: TRBJ1-4; DNA: TGTGCCAGCAGCGCGGGCGGGGGCTTGGAAAAACTGTTTTTT; CDR3: CASSAGGGLEKLFF
V: TRBV11-2; size: .; D: TRBD2; length: 15; J: TRBJ2-1; DNA: TGTGCCAGCAGCCCGCGACTAGCGGGAGGCAATGAGCAGTTCTTC; CDR3: CASSPRLAGGNEQFF
V: TRBV18; size: .; D: .; length: 14; J: TRBJ1-6; DNA: TGTGCCAGCTCACGGACAGCCAACAATTCACCCCTCCACTTT; CDR3: CASSRTANNSPLHF
V: TRBV19; size: .; D: .; length: 13; J: TRBJ2-7; DNA: TGTGCCAGTAAATCCCCGGGACTTAAAAAGCAGTACTTC; CDR3: CASKSPGLKKQYF
V: TRBV27; size: few; D: TRBD1; length: 14; J: TRBJ1-3; DNA: TGTGCCAGCAGAATTACAGGGGCTGGAAACACCATATATTTT; CDR3: CASRITGAGNTIYF
V: TRBV5-1; size: .; D: .; length: 16; J: TRBJ1-1; DNA: TGCGCCAGCAGACCCGTCGGGGGGAAGATACTCTATGAAGCTTTCTTT; CDR3: CASRPVGGKILYEAFF
V: TRBV7-7; size: .; D: .; length: 14; J: TRBJ2-3; DNA: TGTGCTAGCGGATTGACCCTTAGCACAGATACGCAGTATTTT; CDR3: CASGLTLSTDTQYF
V: TRBV11-3; size: .; D: .; length: 11; J: TRBJ1-2; DNA: TGTGCCAGCAGCTTCAGGAGGGGCTACACCTTC; CDR3: CASSFRRGYTF
V: TRBV27; size: .; D: .; length: 14; J: TRBJ1-6; DNA: TGTGCCAGCAGGTTGACAGGAGGGAATTCACCCCTCCACTTT; CDR3: CASRLTGGNSPLHF
V: TRBV9; size: .; D: TRBD1; length: 17; J: TRBJ1-4; DNA: TGTGCCAGCAGTCGACAGGGCCAGGGGGCAACTAATGAAAAACTGTTTTTT; CDR3: CASSRQGQGATNEKLFF
V: TRBV5-1; size: .; D: TRBD2; length: 15; J: TRBJ2-1; DNA: TGCGCCAGCAGCTACAGCGGGGACTCCTACAATGAGCAGTTCTTC; CDR3: CASSYSGDSYNEQFF
V: TRBV2; size: .; D: TRBD2; length: 16; J: TRBJ2-7; DNA: TGTGCCAGCAGTGGGTCGGGGACTACCCTTACCTACGAGCAGTACTTC; CDR3: CASSGSGTTLTYEQYF
V: TRBV6-5; size: once; D: TRBD1; length: 14; J: TRBJ1-2; DNA: TGTGCCAGCAGGAGGACAGGGAAGGGCTATGGCTACACCTTC; CDR3: CASRRTGKGYGYTF
V: TRBV6-6; size: once; D: TRBD1; length: 16; J: TRBJ1-5; DNA: TGTGCCAGCAGTTACAAGGGACAGGGGGGCAATCAGCCCCAGCATTTT; CDR3: CASSYKGQGGNQPQHF
V: TRBV5-4; size: .; D: TRBD1; length: 14; J: TRBJ1-3; DNA: TGTGCCAGCAGCTTACAGGGGGTCAGAAACACCATATATTTT; CDR3: CASSLQGVRNTIYF